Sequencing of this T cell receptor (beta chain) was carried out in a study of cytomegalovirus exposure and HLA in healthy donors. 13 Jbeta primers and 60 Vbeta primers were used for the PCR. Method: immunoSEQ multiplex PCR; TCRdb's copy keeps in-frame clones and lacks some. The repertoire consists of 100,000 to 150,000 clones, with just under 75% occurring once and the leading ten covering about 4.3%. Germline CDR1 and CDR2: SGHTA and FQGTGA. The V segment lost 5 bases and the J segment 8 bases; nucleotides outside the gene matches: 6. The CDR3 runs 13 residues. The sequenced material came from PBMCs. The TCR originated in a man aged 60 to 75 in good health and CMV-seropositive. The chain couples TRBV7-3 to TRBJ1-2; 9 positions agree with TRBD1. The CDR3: CASSTQGAGGYTF. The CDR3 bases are TGTGCCAGCAGCACACAGGGGGCAGGGGGCTACACCTTC.